This TCR beta chain appears in the sequencing data of a study of blood T cell repertoires in COVID-19. In the original processing: Reference gene primer amplification yielded estimated nucleated cell counts. The table came from immunoSEQ multiplex PCR; TCRdb's copy has only in-frame clones and leaves some out. Clone size and V and J calls were adopted from that table, with D and trimming inferred from the DNA. Of some 100,000 clones listed, roughly 90% are singletons. This TCR was recovered from a human donor with active COVID-19. The donor label of this sample is uncertain. Specimen: peripheral blood.

The CDR3 sequence is CASSQFVSLNQPQHF. The CDR3 nucleotides are TGTGCCAGCAGCCAATTCGTTAGTCTCAATCAGCCCCAGCATTTT. This sequence joins TRBV14 and TRBJ1-5; D unresolved. The CDR3 has 15 amino acids. Per the germline V gene, CDR1 is SGHDN and CDR2 is FVKESK. V was trimmed by 2 bases and J by 3 bases, leaving 11 bases between them.